The 6 T cell receptor beta chains reported below all come from one sample, sequenced in a study of metastatic and nonmetastatic thyroid tumors. Using MiXCR, TCRdb reanalyzed the PCR reads. The sample includes about 20,000 clones, about 15% seen only once; the top ten take 19%. No treatment of any kind had been given to any patient before thyroid surgery. The sample comprised blood. The receptors derive from a female donor with papillary thyroid cancer or a benign thyroid nodule (not recorded which). Some clones in this sample may be carry-over from other donors' samples.

Many counts were recorded for this clone. The rearrangement joins TRBV12-3 or TRBV12-4 to TRBJ1-3; tentatively, D is TRBD1 (5 bases). The ends were cut back, 6 bases at V and 4 bases at J, with 22 bases in the middle. The CDR3 extends over 17 amino acids. The CDR3, as DNA: TGTGCCAGCAGCACGCAATTTGGGACCGTAAAGGGAAACACCATATATTTT. It encodes CASSTQFGTVKGNTIYF.

The genes are TRBV20-1 and TRBJ2-3; D ambiguous. Deletions cut 0 bases from V and 11 bases from J, with 15 bases between. The CDR3 is 13 amino acids. The germline CDR1 and CDR2 sequences are DFQATT and SNEGSKA (reference sequence). CDR3 DNA sequence: TGCAGTGCTAGAGACGGACCTCCCCATGGGCAGTATTTT. Residues: CSARDGPPHGQYF.

V is TRBV30 and J is TRBJ2-7; TRBD1 matches at 9 bases. Trimming at V came to 5 bases and at J to 0 bases, leaving 2 bases not matched to a gene. CDR1 is GTSNPN, CDR2 SVGIG, per germline (reference sequence). CDR3 length: 13 amino acids. Written as DNA, the CDR3 is TGTGCCTGGGGGACAGGGAGCTCCTACGAGCAGTACTTC. It encodes CAWGTGSSYEQYF.

Details on this clone: At one end the junction does not follow the germline gene, possibly because of a read error. The chain joins TRBV15 to TRBJ1-1, with TRBD1 identical over 7 bases. This CDR3 is built from 12 residues. Germline V gene data show CDR1 as LNHNV and CDR2 as YYDKDF (reference sequence). The CDR3 DNA sequence: TGTGCCACCAGCACCAGGGGGACTGAAGCAAACTTT. Translation gives CATSTRGTEANF.

This clone was detected ten times or more. The V gene is TRBV27, the J gene TRBJ2-1; possible D gene TRBD2, 6 bases. The CDR3 covers 13 residues. Germline V gene data show CDR1 as MNHEY and CDR2 as SMNVEV (reference sequence). The germline V and J ends were trimmed by 4 bases and 5 bases, with 9 bases remaining between them. CDR3 residues: CASSYGGNNEQFF. The DNA of the CDR3 is TGTGCCAGCAGTTATGGGGGGAACAATGAGCAGTTCTTC.

This sequence joins TRBV30 and TRBJ2-3, with D perhaps matching TRBD2 (7 bases). V lost 3 bases, J lost 5 bases, and 12 bases lay in between. CDR3 length: 13 amino acids. Germline assignment: CDR1 GTSNPN and CDR2 SVGIG (reference sequence). CDR3 loop: CAWSGGPEDTQYF. Written as DNA, the CDR3 is TGTGCCTGGAGCGGGGGGCCCGAAGATACGCAGTATTTT.